This TCR beta chain was sequenced for a study of T cells in Graves' hyperthyroidism and ophthalmopathy. This clonotype was found many times. Germline lookup yields CDR1 SGHRS and CDR2 YFSETQ. Trimming took off 0 bases at V and 2 bases at J, with 9 bases between the two ends. The CDR3 spans 14 residues. Template material for amplifying TCR beta CDR3 regions consisted of RNA transcripts. Researchers ran a first-round RT-PCR on the TCR CDR3 using the HTBI primer set. TCRdb processed the multiplex PCR reads anew with MiXCR; each CDR3 protein has one entry. This table has some 350,000 distinct CDR3 sequences, approximately 15% appearing once.

The receptor was derived from a woman aged 18-29 years with Graves' hyperthyroidism that later progressed to Graves' ophthalmopathy. What was sequenced was blood. V and J are TRBV5-1 and TRBJ2-7, with D uncertain. CDR3 protein: CASSLDAATYEQYF. The CDR3 DNA reads TGCGCCAGCAGCTTGGATGCAGCAACCTACGAGCAGTACTTC.